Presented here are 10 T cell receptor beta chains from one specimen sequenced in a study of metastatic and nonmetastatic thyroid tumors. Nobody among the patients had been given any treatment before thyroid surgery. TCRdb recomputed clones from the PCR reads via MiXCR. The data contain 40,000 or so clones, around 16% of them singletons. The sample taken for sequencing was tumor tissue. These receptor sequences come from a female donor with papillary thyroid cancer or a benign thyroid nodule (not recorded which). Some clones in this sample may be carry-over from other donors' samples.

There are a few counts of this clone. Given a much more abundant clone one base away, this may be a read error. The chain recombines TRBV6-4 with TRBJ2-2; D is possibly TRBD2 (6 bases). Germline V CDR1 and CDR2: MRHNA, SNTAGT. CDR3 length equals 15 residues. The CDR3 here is CANSDSLLAGGELFF. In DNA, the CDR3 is TGTGCCAACAGTGACTCATTACTAGCTGGCGGGGAGCTGTTTTTT.

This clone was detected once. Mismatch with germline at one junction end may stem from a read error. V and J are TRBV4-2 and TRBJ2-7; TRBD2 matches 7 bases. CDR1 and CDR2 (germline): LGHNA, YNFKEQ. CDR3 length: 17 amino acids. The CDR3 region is CASGQDIPREYPHEQYF. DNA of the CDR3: TGTGCCAGCGGCCAAGATATCCCGCGGGAGTATCCCCACGAGCAGTACTTC.

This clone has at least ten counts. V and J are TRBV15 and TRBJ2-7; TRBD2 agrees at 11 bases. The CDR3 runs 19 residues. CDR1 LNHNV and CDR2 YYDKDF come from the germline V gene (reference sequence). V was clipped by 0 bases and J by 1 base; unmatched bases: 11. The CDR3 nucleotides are TGTGCCACCAGCAGAGATAAGGGGCTAGCGGGAGGAATATCCTACGAGCAGTACTTC. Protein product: CATSRDKGLAGGISYEQYF. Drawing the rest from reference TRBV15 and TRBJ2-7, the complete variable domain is DAMVIQNPRYQVTQFGKPVTLSCSQTLNHNVMYWYQQKSSQAPKLLFHYYDKDFNNEADTPDNFQSRRPNTSFCFLDIRSPGLGDTAMYLCATSRDKGLAGGISYEQYFGPGTRLTVT.

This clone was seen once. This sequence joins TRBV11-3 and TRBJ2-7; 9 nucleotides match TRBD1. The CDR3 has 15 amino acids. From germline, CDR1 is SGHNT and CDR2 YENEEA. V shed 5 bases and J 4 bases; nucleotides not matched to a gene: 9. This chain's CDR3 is CASSPGQGMGYEQYF. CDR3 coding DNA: TGTGCCAGCAGCCCGGGACAGGGTATGGGGTACGAGCAGTACTTC.

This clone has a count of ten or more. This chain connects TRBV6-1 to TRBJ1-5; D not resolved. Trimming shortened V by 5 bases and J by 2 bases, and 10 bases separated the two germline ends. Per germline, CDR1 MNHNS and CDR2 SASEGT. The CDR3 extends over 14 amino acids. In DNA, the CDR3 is TGTGCCAGCAGTCACCTCCAAGGCAATCAGCCCCAGCATTTT. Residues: CASSHLQGNQPQHF.

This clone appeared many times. This CDR3 reads CASGLAPLAREQYF. The CDR3 DNA follows: TGTGCTAGTGGTTTGGCCCCACTAGCTCGGGAGCAGTACTTC. This chain links TRBV12-5 with TRBJ2-7; weak D call: TRBD2 (6 bases). The CDR3 has 14 amino acids. With 1 base removed from V and 7 bases from J, the gap between germline ends came to 14 bases. Germline V lookup: CDR1 LGHNT, CDR2 FRNRAP.

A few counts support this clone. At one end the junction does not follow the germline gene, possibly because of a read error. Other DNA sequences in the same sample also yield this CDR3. CDR3 nucleotide sequence: TGTGCCAGTAGTATACCTGGAGGGCCATCCGATACACAGTATTTT. Its translation: CASSIPGGPSDTQYF. This chain links TRBV19 with TRBJ2-3; D perhaps matches TRBD2 (6 bases). In germline, CDR1 is LNHDA, CDR2 SQIVND (reference sequence). The CDR3 has 15 amino acids.

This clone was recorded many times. This chain's CDR3 is CASSLQGANAYEQYF. CDR3 DNA: TGTGCCAGCAGCCTGCAGGGGGCCAACGCCTACGAGCAGTACTTC. The V gene is TRBV5-6, the J gene TRBJ2-7, with 8 bases identical to TRBD1. CDR3 length: 15 amino acids. Per the germline V gene, CDR1 is SGHDT and CDR2 is YYEEEE. Trimming cost V 4 bases and J 2 bases; bases outside gene matches: 8.

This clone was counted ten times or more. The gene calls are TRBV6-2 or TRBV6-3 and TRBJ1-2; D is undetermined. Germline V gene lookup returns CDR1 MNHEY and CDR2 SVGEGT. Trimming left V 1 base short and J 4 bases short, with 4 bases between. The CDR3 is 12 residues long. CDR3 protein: CASSYLGYGYTF. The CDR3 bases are TGTGCCAGCAGTTACTTAGGCTATGGCTACACCTTC.

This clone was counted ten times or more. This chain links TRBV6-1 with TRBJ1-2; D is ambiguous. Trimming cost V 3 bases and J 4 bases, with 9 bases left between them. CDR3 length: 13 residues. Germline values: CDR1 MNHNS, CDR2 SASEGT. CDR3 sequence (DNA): TGTGCCAGCAGTGAGGGTCGGGGCTATGGCTACACCTTC. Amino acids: CASSEGRGYGYTF.